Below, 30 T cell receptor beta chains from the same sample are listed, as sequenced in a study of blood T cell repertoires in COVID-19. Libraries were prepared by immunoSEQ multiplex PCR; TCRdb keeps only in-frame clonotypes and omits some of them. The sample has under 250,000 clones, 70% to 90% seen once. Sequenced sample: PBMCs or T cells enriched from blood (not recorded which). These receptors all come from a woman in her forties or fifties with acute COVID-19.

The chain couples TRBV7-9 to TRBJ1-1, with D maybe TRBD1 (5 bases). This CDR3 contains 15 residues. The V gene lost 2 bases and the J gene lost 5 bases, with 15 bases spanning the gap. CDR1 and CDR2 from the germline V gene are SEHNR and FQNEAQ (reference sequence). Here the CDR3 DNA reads TGTGCCAGCAGCTTATTGGGGGGGTTGAGGACTGAAGCTTTCTTT. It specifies CASSLLGGLRTEAFF.

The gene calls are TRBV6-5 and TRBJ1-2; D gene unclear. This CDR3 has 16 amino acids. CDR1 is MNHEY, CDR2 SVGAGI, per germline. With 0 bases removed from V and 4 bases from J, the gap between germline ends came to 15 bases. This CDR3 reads CASSYSAAGDFYGYTF. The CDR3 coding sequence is TGTGCCAGCAGTTACTCAGCGGCGGGTGACTTCTATGGCTACACCTTC.

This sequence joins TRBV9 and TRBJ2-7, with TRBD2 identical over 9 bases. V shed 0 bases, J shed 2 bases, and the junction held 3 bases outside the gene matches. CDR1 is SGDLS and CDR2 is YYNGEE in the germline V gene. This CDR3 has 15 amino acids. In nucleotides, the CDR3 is TGTGCCAGCAGCGTAGGGTTAGCGGGGGCCTACGAGCAGTACTTC. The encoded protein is CASSVGLAGAYEQYF.

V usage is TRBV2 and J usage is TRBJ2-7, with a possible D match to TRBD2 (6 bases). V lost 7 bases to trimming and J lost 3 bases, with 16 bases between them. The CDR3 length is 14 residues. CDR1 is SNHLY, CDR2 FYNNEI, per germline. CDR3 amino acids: CASTGTDARYEQYF. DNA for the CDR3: TGTGCCAGCACTGGGACTGACGCCCGCTACGAGCAGTACTTC.

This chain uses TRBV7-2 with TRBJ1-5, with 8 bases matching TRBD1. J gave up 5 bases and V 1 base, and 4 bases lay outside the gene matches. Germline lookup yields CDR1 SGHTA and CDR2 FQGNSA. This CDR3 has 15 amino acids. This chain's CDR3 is CASSLVGTGYQPQHF. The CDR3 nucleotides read TGTGCCAGCAGCTTAGTAGGGACAGGTTATCAGCCCCAGCATTTT.

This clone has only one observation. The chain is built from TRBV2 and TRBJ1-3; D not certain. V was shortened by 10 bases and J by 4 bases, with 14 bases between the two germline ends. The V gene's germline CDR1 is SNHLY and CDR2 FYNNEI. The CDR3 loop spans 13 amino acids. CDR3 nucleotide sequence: TGTGCCATCATGAGGGATTCAGGAAACACCATATATTTT. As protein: CAIMRDSGNTIYF.

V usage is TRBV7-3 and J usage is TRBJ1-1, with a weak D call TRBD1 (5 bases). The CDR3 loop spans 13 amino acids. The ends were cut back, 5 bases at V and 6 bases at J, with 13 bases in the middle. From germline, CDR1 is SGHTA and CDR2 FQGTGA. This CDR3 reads CASSPLRGSEAFF. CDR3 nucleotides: TGTGCCAGCAGCCCACTAAGGGGCTCTGAAGCTTTCTTT. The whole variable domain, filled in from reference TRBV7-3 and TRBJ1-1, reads GAGVSQTPSNKVTEKGKYVELRCDPISGHTALYWYRQSLGQGPEFLIYFQGTGAADDSGLPNDRFFAVRPEGSVSTLKIQRTERGDSAVYLCASSPLRGSEAFFGQGTRLTVV.

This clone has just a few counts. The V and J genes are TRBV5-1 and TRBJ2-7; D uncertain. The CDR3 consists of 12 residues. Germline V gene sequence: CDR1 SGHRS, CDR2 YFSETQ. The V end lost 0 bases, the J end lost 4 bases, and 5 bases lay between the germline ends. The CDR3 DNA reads TGCGCCAGCAGCTTGGATCGGTACGAGCAGTACTTC. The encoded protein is CASSLDRYEQYF. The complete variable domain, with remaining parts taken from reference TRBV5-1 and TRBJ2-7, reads KAGVTQTPRYLIKTRGQQVTLSCSPISGHRSVSWYQQTPGQGLQFLFEYFSETQRNKGNFPGRFSGRQFSNSRSEMNVSTLELGDSALYLCASSLDRYEQYFGPGTRLTVT.

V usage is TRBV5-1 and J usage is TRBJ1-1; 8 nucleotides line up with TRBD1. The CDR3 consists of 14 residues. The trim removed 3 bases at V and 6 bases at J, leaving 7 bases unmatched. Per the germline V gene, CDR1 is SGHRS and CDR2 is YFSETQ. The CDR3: CASSSGQGFAEAFF. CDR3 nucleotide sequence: TGCGCCAGCAGCTCTGGACAGGGCTTCGCTGAAGCTTTCTTT.

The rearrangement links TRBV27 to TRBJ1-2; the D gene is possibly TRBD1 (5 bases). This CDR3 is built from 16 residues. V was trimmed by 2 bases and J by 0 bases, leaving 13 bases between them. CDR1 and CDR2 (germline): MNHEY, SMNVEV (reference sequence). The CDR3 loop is CASSLRPGLANYGYTF. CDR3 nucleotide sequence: TGTGCCAGCAGTTTAAGACCAGGGCTAGCTAACTATGGCTACACCTTC.

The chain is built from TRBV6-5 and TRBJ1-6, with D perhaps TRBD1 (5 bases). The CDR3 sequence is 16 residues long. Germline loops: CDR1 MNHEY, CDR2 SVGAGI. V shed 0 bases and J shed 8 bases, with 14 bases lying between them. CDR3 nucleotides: TGTGCCAGCAGTTACTCGTCTCGGGGGGGAGATTCACCCCTCCACTTT. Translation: CASSYSSRGGDSPLHF.

The CDR3 reads CASSYGLAGDNEQFF. The CDR3 DNA reads TGTGCCAGCAGCTACGGACTAGCGGGGGACAATGAGCAGTTCTTC. This sequence joins TRBV7-9 and TRBJ2-1; 13 bases agree with TRBD2. The length of the CDR3 is 15 residues. The V gene's germline CDR1 is SEHNR and CDR2 FQNEAQ (reference sequence). The V segment lost 4 bases and the J segment 5 bases; nucleotides outside the gene matches: 2. Complete variable domain (other parts from reference TRBV7-9 and TRBJ2-1): DTGVSQNPRHKITKRGQNVTFRCDPISEHNRLYWYRQTLGQGPEFLTYFQNEAQLEKSRLLSDRFSAERPKGSFSTLEIQRTEQGDSAMYLCASSYGLAGDNEQFFGPGTRLTVL.

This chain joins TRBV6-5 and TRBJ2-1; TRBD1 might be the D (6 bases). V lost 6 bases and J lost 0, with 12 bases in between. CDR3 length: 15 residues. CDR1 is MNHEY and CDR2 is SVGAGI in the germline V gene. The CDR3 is CASRTGPSSYNEQFF. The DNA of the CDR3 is TGTGCCAGCAGGACAGGCCCAAGCTCCTACAATGAGCAGTTCTTC.

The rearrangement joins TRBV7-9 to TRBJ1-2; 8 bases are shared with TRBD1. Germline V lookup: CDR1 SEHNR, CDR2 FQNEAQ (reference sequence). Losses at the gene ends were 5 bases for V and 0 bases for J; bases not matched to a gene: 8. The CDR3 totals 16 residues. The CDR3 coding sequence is TGTGCCAGCAGCCACGGCAGGGACAGGACTAACTATGGCTACACCTTC. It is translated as CASSHGRDRTNYGYTF.

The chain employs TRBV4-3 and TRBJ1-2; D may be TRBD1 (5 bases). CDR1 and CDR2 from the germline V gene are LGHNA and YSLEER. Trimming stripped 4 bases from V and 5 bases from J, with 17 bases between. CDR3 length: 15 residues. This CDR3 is CASSLFRGGTYGYTF. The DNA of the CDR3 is TGCGCCAGCAGCCTCTTCCGGGGGGGAACTTATGGCTACACCTTC.

This CDR3 reads CASSPRGQGAIGELFF. The CDR3 DNA is TGTGCCAGTAGTCCGCGGGGACAGGGGGCGATCGGGGAGCTGTTTTTT. The rearrangement uses TRBV19 and TRBJ2-2, with 12 bases aligning to TRBD1. Losses at the gene ends were 5 bases for V and 7 bases for J; bases not matched to a gene: 8. Per germline, CDR1 LNHDA and CDR2 SQIVND (reference sequence). This CDR3 spans 16 amino acids.

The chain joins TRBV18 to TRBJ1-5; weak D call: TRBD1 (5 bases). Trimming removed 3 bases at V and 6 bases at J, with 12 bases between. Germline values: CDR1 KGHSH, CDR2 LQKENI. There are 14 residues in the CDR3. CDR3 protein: CASSPTGDGQPQHF. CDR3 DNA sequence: TGTGCCAGCTCACCGACGGGGGACGGTCAGCCCCAGCATTTT. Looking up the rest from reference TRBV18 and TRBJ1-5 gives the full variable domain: NAGVMQNPRHLVRRRGQEARLRCSPMKGHSHVYWYRQLPEEGLKFMVYLQKENIIDESGMPKERFSAEFPKEGPSILRIQQVVRGDSAAYFCASSPTGDGQPQHFGDGTRLSIL.

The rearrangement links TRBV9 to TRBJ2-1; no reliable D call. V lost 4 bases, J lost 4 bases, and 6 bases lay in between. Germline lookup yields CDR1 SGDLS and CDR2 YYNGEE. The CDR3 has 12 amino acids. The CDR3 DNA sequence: TGTGCCAGCAGCCGCGATTACAATGAGCAGTTCTTC. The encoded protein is CASSRDYNEQFF.

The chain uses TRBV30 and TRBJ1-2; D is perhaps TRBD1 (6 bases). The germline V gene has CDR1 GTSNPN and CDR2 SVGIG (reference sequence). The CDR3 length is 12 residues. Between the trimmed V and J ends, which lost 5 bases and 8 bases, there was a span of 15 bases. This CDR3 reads CAWGEAGAGYTF. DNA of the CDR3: TGTGCCTGGGGGGAGGCAGGGGCCGGCTACACCTTC.

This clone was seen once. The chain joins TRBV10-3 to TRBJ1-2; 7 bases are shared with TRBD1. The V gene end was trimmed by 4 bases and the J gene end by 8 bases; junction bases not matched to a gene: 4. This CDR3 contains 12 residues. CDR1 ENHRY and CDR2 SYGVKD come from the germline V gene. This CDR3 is CAISAGTEGYTF. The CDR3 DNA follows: TGTGCCATCAGTGCTGGGACAGAGGGCTACACCTTC.

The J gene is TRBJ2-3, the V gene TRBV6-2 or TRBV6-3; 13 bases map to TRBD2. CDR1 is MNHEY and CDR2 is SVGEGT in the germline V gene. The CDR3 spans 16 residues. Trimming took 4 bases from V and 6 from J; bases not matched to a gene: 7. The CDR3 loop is CASSSGGLAGVDTQYF. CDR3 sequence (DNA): TGTGCCAGCAGTTCGGGAGGACTAGCGGGGGTCGATACGCAGTATTTT.

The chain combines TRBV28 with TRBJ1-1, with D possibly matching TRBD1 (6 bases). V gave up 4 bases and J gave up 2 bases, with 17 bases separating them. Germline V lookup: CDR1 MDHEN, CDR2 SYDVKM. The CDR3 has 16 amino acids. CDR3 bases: TGTGCCAGCAGTTCCAACACAGGGAGCGGAAACACTGAAGCTTTCTTT. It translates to CASSSNTGSGNTEAFF.

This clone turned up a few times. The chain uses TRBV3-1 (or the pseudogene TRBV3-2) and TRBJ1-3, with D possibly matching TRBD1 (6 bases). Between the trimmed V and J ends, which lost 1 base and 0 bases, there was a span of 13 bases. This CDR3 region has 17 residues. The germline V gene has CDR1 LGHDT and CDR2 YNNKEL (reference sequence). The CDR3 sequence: CASSQVLRTASGNTIYF. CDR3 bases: TGTGCCAGCAGCCAAGTCCTACGGACAGCCTCTGGAAACACCATATATTTT.

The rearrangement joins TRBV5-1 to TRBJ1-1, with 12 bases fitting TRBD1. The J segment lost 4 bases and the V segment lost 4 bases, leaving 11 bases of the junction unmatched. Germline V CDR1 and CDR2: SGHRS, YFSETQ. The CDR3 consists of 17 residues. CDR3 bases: TGCGCCAGCAGCACACACGGGACAGGGGGCCTGGGCACTGAAGCTTTCTTT. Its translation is CASSTHGTGGLGTEAFF.

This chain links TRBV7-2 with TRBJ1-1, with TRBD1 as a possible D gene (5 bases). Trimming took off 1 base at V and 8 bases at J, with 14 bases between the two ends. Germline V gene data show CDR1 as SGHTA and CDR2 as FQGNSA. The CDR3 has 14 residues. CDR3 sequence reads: CASSLGRGRMEAFF. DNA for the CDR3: TGTGCCAGCAGCTTAGGGAGGGGTAGGATGGAAGCTTTCTTT.

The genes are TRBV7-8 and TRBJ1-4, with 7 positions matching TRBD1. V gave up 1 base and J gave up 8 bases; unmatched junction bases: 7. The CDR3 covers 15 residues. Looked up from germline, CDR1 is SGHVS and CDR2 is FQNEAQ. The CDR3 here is CASSLGGAGGEKLFF. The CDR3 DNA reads TGTGCCAGCAGCTTAGGAGGGGCAGGGGGGGAAAAACTGTTTTTT.

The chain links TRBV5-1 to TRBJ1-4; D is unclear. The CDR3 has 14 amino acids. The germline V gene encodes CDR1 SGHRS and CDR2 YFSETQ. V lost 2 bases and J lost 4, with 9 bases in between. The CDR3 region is CASSFTQNNEKLFF. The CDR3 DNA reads TGCGCCAGCAGCTTCACCCAGAATAATGAAAAACTGTTTTTT.

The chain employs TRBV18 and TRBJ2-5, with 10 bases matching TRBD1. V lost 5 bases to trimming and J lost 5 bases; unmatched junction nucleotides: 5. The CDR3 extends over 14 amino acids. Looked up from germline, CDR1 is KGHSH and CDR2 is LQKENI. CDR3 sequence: CASSTTGGAETQYF. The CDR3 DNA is TGTGCCAGCTCAACGACAGGGGGCGCCGAGACCCAGTACTTC.

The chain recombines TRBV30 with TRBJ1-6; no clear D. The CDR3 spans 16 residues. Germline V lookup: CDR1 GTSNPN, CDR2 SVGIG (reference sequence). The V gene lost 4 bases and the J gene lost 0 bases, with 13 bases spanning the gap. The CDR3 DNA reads TGTGCCTGGAAGCTTCTTACTAGCTCCTATAATTCACCCCTCCACTTT. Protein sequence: CAWKLLTSSYNSPLHF. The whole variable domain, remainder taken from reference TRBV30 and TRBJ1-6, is SQTIHQWPATLVQPVGSPLSLECTVEGTSNPNLYWYRQAAGRGLQLLFYSVGIGQISSEVPQNLSASRPQDRQFILSSKKLLLSDSGFYLCAWKLLTSSYNSPLHFGNGTRLTVT.

The CDR3 sequence: CAGRQGLGETQYF. The DNA for the CDR3 is TGTGCCGGAAGACAGGGGTTGGGTGAGACCCAGTACTTC. The V call is TRBV12-3 or TRBV12-4, the J call TRBJ2-5; 8 bases agree with TRBD1. CDR3 length: 13 amino acids. J was trimmed by 5 bases and V by 11 bases; bases with no gene match: 10.